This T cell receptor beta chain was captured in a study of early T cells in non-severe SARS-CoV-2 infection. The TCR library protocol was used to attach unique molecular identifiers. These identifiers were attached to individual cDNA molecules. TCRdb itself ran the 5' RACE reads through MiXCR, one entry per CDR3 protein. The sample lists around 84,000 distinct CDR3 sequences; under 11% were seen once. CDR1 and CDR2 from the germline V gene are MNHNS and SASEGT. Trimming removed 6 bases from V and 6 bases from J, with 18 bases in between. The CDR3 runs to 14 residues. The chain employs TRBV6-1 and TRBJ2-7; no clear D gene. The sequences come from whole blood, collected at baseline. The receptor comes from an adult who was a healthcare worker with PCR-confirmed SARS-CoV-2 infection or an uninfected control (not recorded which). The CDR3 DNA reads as TGTGCCAGCAGGGAGCCAATGAGGCCTCGCGAGCAGTACTTC. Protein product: CASREPMRPREQYF.